This TCR beta chain was identified in a study of blood T cell repertoires in COVID-19. Study-wide background: Acute and convalescent COVID-19 specimens originated in the United States, Italy and Spain.

Per the original methods: Reference gene primer amplification yielded estimated nucleated cell counts. Repertoires were generated with immunoSEQ multiplex PCR, while TCRdb's copy carries only in-frame clones and drops some. V, J and clone size derive from that table, while D and trimming were established from the DNA sequence. Seen here are about 200,000 clones, about 82% observed once, and the top ten hold 5% to 7%. The age range of participants was about 18 to 89 years, with residence in about two dozen US areas. Researchers sorted participants into cohorts using their self-reported clinical history. Germline loops: CDR1 WNHNN, CDR2 SYGVQD (reference sequence). This CDR3 has 16 amino acids. Trimming took 0 bases from V and 8 from J; bases not matched to a gene: 10.

The sequencing input was PBMCs or T cells enriched from blood (not recorded which). The V call is TRBV10-1, the J call TRBJ2-7, with 10 bases aligning to TRBD2. This receptor was identified in a man aged 35-49 years with acute COVID-19. The CDR3 sequence is CASSESGGLAGAKQYF. The CDR3 DNA reads as TGCGCCAGCAGTGAGTCGGGGGGTCTAGCGGGAGCAAAGCAGTACTTC.